The entry that follows covers one T cell receptor beta chain sequence. The data originate from a study of CD8 T cells in Susac syndrome. Germline loops: CDR1 LGHDT, CDR2 YNNKEL (reference sequence). Trimming took off 1 base at V and 0 bases at J, with 9 bases between the two ends. The CDR3 length is 16 residues. TEMRA cells were enriched by FACS, and CD4+ and CD8+ T cells were negatively isolated. Random hexamers were used to reverse transcribe 0.5 to 1 ug of RNA. One entry per CDR3 protein results from TCRdb running MiXCR on the immunoSEQ multiplex PCR reads. This table has about 150,000 distinct CDR3 sequences, approximately 95% appearing once.

The receptor was derived from a human donor with Susac syndrome. Material: CD4+ T cells from PBMCs. The chain recombines TRBV3-1 with TRBJ2-2; no clear D gene. The CDR3 nucleotides read TGTGCCAGCAGCCAAGTAGGCAGAACGAACACCGGGGAGCTGTTTTTT. Protein sequence: CASSQVGRTNTGELFF.